This TCR beta chain is drawn from a study of cytomegalovirus exposure and HLA in healthy donors. Study observations and caveats: In a later analysis, first-cohort TCR clusters were found to tend to co-occur in the 90 to 150 validation repertoires. Most observed TCR sequences were rare, whereas some public TCRs were detected in many donors.

With respect to this clone: Antigen unknown.

The CDR3 runs to 14 residues. Germline V gene sequence: CDR1 SGHAT, CDR2 FQNNGV. After removal of 4 bases from V and 11 bases from J, the junction contained 10 bases not matched to a gene. This table comes from immunoSEQ multiplex PCR, and its TCRdb copy is limited to in-frame clones, with some not included. The data show 50,000 to 65,000 clones, with over 90% seen just once and about 7% held by the top ten. V and J are TRBV11-2 and TRBJ1-1; 10 nucleotides match TRBD1. The material sequenced was PBMCs. The sequence came from a woman between 18 and 29 years old in good health and CMV-seropositive. In nucleotides, the CDR3 is TGTGCCAGCAGCTCTAACGGACAGGGGGGAGAGGCTTTCTTT. Protein sequence: CASSSNGQGGEAFF. The full variable domain, rest sourced from reference TRBV11-2 and TRBJ1-1, is EAGVAQSPRYKIIEKRQSVAFWCNPISGHATLYWYQQILGQGPKLLIQFQNNGVVDDSQLPKDRFSAERLKGVDSTLKIQPAKLEDSAVYLCASSSNGQGGEAFFGQGTRLTVV.